The 12 T cell receptor beta chains in this list originate from one sample, sequenced in a study of blood T cell repertoires in COVID-19. Clones were read by immunoSEQ multiplex PCR, and TCRdb kept only the in-frame ones, dropping some. This sample carries hundreds of thousands of clones, around 82% of them seen once, and the ten largest clones take around 4.7%. What was sequenced was PBMCs or T cells enriched from blood (not recorded which). The receptor source for this set is a man younger than 45 with acute COVID-19.

This sequence joins TRBV3-1 (or the pseudogene TRBV3-2) and TRBJ2-7; 11 bases match TRBD1. Trimming at V came to 2 bases and at J to 6 bases, leaving 9 bases not matched to a gene. The CDR3 has 16 residues. The V gene's germline CDR1 is LGHDT and CDR2 YNNKEL (reference sequence). CDR3 DNA sequence: TGTGCCAGCAGCCAACCTACCGGGACAGGGGGTGGCGAGCAGTACTTC. This gives the protein CASSQPTGTGGGEQYF.

The chain carries TRBV7-9 and TRBJ2-7, with D tentatively TRBD1 (6 bases). V shed 0 bases and J shed 5 bases, with 14 bases lying between them. The CDR3 contains 15 residues. The germline CDR1 and CDR2 sequences are SEHNR and FQNEAQ (reference sequence). The CDR3, as DNA: TGTGCCAGCAGCTTAGCGCGTGGGGGCTACCACGAGCAGTACTTC. It codes for CASSLARGGYHEQYF.

This sequence joins TRBV2 and TRBJ2-7; 9 nucleotides align to TRBD1. Losses at the gene ends were 7 bases for V and 2 bases for J; bases not matched to a gene: 6. Germline V CDR1 and CDR2: SNHLY, FYNNEI. There are 14 residues in the CDR3. CDR3 in DNA: TGTGCCAGCATGAAGGACAGGGGCACCTACGAGCAGTACTTC. It codes for CASMKDRGTYEQYF.

V usage is TRBV19 and J usage is TRBJ1-1; D is possibly TRBD1 (5 bases). V was shortened by 5 bases and J by 7 bases, with 14 bases between the two germline ends. Germline CDR1 is LNHDA and CDR2 is SQIVND (reference sequence). This CDR3 has 13 residues. CDR3 in DNA: TGTGCCAGTAGTCCTAAACCAGGGATTGAAGCTTTCTTT. Encoded protein: CASSPKPGIEAFF. Filled out from reference TRBV19 and TRBJ1-1, the complete variable domain reads DGGITQSPKYLFRKEGQNVTLSCEQNLNHDAMYWYRQDPGQGLRLIYYSQIVNDFQKGDIAEGYSVSREKKESFPLTVTSAQKNPTAFYLCASSPKPGIEAFFGQGTRLTVV.

The gene calls are TRBV5-4 and TRBJ2-5, with 9 bases fitting TRBD2. Trimming took 4 bases from V and 4 from J; bases not matched to a gene: 8. The CDR3 is made up of 15 amino acids. The V gene's germline CDR1 is SGHNT and CDR2 YYREEE (reference sequence). The CDR3 DNA reads TGTGCCAGCAGCCGTGTCGCGGGGGGGGTAGAGACCCAGTACTTC. This gives the protein CASSRVAGGVETQYF.

The V and J genes are TRBV7-7 and TRBJ2-5, with 9 bases fitting TRBD1. The CDR3 consists of 16 residues. In germline, CDR1 is SSHAT, CDR2 FNYEAQ (reference sequence). V lost 5 bases, J lost 1 base, and 8 bases stayed unmatched. The DNA for the CDR3 is TGTGCCAGCAGCCCACGAGGGGGACAGGGCCAAGAGACCCAGTACTTC. This encodes CASSPRGGQGQETQYF.

The V call is TRBV6-1, the J call TRBJ1-2; 7 bases are shared with TRBD1. J gave up 5 bases and V 0 bases, and 15 bases lay outside the gene matches. CDR3 length equals 18 residues. Germline loops: CDR1 MNHNS, CDR2 SASEGT. The CDR3 region has the DNA TGTGCCAGCAGTGAAGCACCGGGACAGATCCCCAGGGGGTATGGCTACACCTTC. Residues: CASSEAPGQIPRGYGYTF.

The rearrangement joins TRBV3-1 (or the pseudogene TRBV3-2) to TRBJ1-5; possibly TRBD1 for D (5 bases). The germline V gene has CDR1 LGHDT and CDR2 YNNKEL (reference sequence). This CDR3 comprises 18 residues. The V end was cut by 4 bases, the J end by 0 bases, with 19 bases between. The CDR3 spells CASSPTPGVGTSNQPQHF. The CDR3 DNA reads TGTGCCAGCAGCCCAACTCCGGGAGTAGGGACTAGCAATCAGCCCCAGCATTTT.

The chain has TRBV3-1 (or the pseudogene TRBV3-2) and TRBJ2-1, with 8 bases lining up with TRBD1. The CDR3 covers 15 residues. Germline CDR1 and CDR2: LGHDT and YNNKEL (reference sequence). Trimming took 4 bases from V and 4 from J; bases not matched to a gene: 6. The CDR3 is CASSLRQGTYNEQFF. The CDR3 DNA reads as TGTGCCAGCAGCCTACGACAGGGGACTTACAATGAGCAGTTCTTC.

The chain employs TRBV9 and TRBJ2-3; 8 bases line up with TRBD2. Trimming took 3 bases from V and 0 from J; bases not matched to a gene: 3. Per germline, CDR1 SGDLS and CDR2 YYNGEE. The CDR3 loop spans 15 amino acids. CDR3 nucleotide sequence: TGTGCCAGCAGCGAAGCGGGGGCTAGCACAGATACGCAGTATTTT. Translated, it gives CASSEAGASTDTQYF.

A remark on this clone: Distinct nucleotide sequences in the sample also encode this CDR3. This rearrangement joins TRBV28 to TRBJ1-2; 7 bases fit TRBD1. The CDR3 consists of 12 residues. V dropped 4 bases and J dropped 8; count of bases not matched to a gene: 4. From germline, CDR1 is MDHEN and CDR2 SYDVKM. The chain's CDR3 is CASSSTGAGYTF. CDR3 nucleotide sequence: TGTGCCAGCAGTTCAACAGGGGCGGGCTACACCTTC.

The J gene is TRBJ1-1, the V gene TRBV6-5; tentative D call: TRBD1 (5 bases). Trimming shortened V by 2 bases and J by 5 bases, and 9 bases separated the two germline ends. CDR1 is MNHEY and CDR2 is SVGAGI in the germline V gene. The CDR3 runs to 13 residues. CDR3 in amino acids: CASSYGRATEAFF. The CDR3 nucleotides are TGTGCCAGCAGTTACGGCAGGGCTACTGAAGCTTTCTTT.